This TCR beta chain emerged from a study of blood T cell repertoires in COVID-19. At the level of the study: The analysed material was cDNA or gDNA that came from T cells, B-cell-depleted T cells, or PBMCs.

Note on this clone: One end of the junction is discordant with germline, which a read error may explain.

Germline CDR1 SNHLY, CDR2 FYNNEI. CDR3 length equals 12 residues. As handled by the study authors: Amplification of reference gene primers was used by the study to estimate nucleated cell counts. The table came from immunoSEQ multiplex PCR; TCRdb's copy has only in-frame clones and leaves some out. From that table come the V and J calls and clone size; the DNA was used to work out D and trimming. Of 75,000 to 100,000 clones detected, approximately 87% appear once; the ten largest clones hold approximately 15%. The sequence was obtained from a human donor in a cohort sampled during active COVID-19. The sequenced sample consisted of peripheral blood. The rearrangement joins TRBV2 to TRBJ2-7; D gene unclear. The CDR3 DNA sequence: TGTGCCAGCGATCGGGTATCCTCCGAGCAGTACTTC. This encodes CASDRVSSEQYF.